These T cell receptor beta chains were read from a single sample in a study of technical replicates of blood from several donors. The table came from immunoSEQ multiplex PCR; TCRdb's copy has only in-frame clones and leaves some out. This table holds 70,000 to 95,000 clones, 94% found once. The sequencing input was T cells isolated from PBMCs. These receptors all stem from a human donor in good health. CDR3s include the opening cysteine and the closing phenylalanine or tryptophan. The order of the fields is clone size, D gene, J gene, V gene, CDR3 protein, CDR3 DNA. The D gene is left open where the match is weak. Clone size is stated in some rows and not others, as once, few, many or a class when expanded.

NA	NA	TRBJ1-1	TRBV27	CASSPGWVGTEAFF	TGTGCCAGCAGTCCCGGGTGGGTAGGCACTGAAGCTTTCTTT
NA	TRBD1	TRBJ1-4	TRBV27	CASSQTGGEKLFF	TGTGCCAGCAGCCAGACAGGGGGTGAAAAACTGTTTTTT
NA	NA	TRBJ2-1	TRBV7-3	CASSPLPVAREAEQFF	TGTGCCAGCAGCCCTCTCCCTGTAGCGAGGGAGGCTGAGCAGTTCTTC
NA	TRBD1	TRBJ2-5	TRBV7-9	CAWGGDSKQETQYF	TGTGCCTGGGGTGGGGACAGCAAACAAGAGACCCAGTACTTC
NA	TRBD2	TRBJ2-1	TRBV19	CASSGGSTYNEQFF	TGTGCCAGTTCGGGAGGGAGTACCTACAATGAGCAGTTCTTC
NA	NA	TRBJ2-2	TRBV28	CASSLQGLGHIGELFF	TGTGCCAGCAGTTTGCAGGGCTTGGGTCATATCGGGGAGCTGTTTTTT
NA	TRBD2	TRBJ2-1	TRBV19	CASSIASGAYNEQFF	TGTGCCAGTAGTATAGCTAGCGGGGCATACAATGAGCAGTTCTTC
NA	NA	TRBJ1-6	TRBV11-1	CASSPGTTNSPLHF	TGTGCCAGCAGCCCCGGGACAACAAATTCACCCCTCCACTTT
NA	NA	TRBJ1-6	TRBV28	CASSLGAATFNSPLHF	TGTGCCAGCAGCCTAGGGGCTGCCACGTTTAATTCACCCCTCCACTTT
NA	NA	TRBJ2-2	TRBV5-4	CASSLMDSFTGELFF	TGTGCCAGCAGCTTGATGGACTCCTTCACCGGGGAGCTGTTTTTT
NA	NA	TRBJ2-6	TRBV4-2	CASSQDGTASNGANVLTF	TGTGCCAGCAGCCAAGATGGGACTGCCTCCAACGGGGCCAACGTCCTGACTTTC
NA	TRBD2	TRBJ2-1	TRBV7-9	CASSLSGSIYNEQFF	TGTGCCAGCAGCCTAAGCGGGAGTATCTACAATGAGCAGTTCTTC
NA	NA	TRBJ2-3	TRBV7-9	CASSLVGRDFADTQYF	TGTGCCAGCAGCTTAGTGGGCAGGGACTTCGCAGATACGCAGTATTTT
NA	NA	TRBJ2-7	TRBV19	CASSMSTGSYEQYF	TGTGCCAGTAGTATGTCGACAGGATCGTACGAGCAGTACTTC
NA	NA	TRBJ1-2	TRBV7-8	CASSSYREMMSVEGYTF	TGTGCCAGCAGCTCCTACAGGGAGATGATGTCGGTGGAGGGCTACACCTTC
NA	NA	TRBJ2-1	TRBV25-1	CASSERGILYNEQFF	TGTGCCAGCAGTGAGAGAGGGATCCTCTACAATGAGCAGTTCTTC
NA	TRBD2	TRBJ2-7	TRBV7-6	CASSLGPGGDYEQYF	TGTGCCAGCAGCTTAGGGCCCGGGGGGGACTACGAGCAGTACTTC
NA	TRBD1	TRBJ1-6	TRBV11-3	CASSLAGTGVSPLHF	TGTGCCAGCAGCTTAGCCGGGACAGGGGTATCACCCCTCCACTTT
NA	TRBD2	TRBJ2-1	TRBV4-1	CASSAGLAGRGNEQFF	TGCGCCAGCAGCGCAGGACTAGCGGGGAGGGGCAATGAGCAGTTCTTC
NA	NA	TRBJ2-2	TRBV5-1	CASSLGQSNTGELFF	TGCGCCAGCAGCTTGGGGCAGTCGAACACCGGGGAGCTGTTTTTT
NA	TRBD1	TRBJ1-5	TRBV19	CASSQTGTYNQPQHF	TGTGCCAGTTCCCAGACAGGGACCTACAATCAGCCCCAGCATTTT
NA	NA	TRBJ2-3	TRBV18	CASSPPGVDTDTQYF	TGTGCCAGCTCACCACCAGGGGTGGATACCGATACGCAGTATTTT
NA	NA	TRBJ2-5	TRBV28	CASAGPTNQETQYF	TGTGCCAGCGCGGGACCGACTAACCAAGAGACCCAGTACTTC
NA	TRBD1	TRBJ1-4	TRBV19	CASSHKYRGGVDEKLFF	TGTGCCAGTAGTCACAAGTACAGGGGCGGAGTGGATGAAAAACTGTTTTTT
NA	TRBD1	TRBJ1-3	TRBV27	CASSLTGVLGNTIYF	TGTGCCAGCAGCCTTACAGGGGTCCTGGGAAACACCATATATTTT
NA	TRBD1	TRBJ2-3	TRBV5-1	CASSGRQGDTQYF	TGCGCCAGCAGCGGCCGACAGGGCGATACGCAGTATTTT
NA	NA	TRBJ2-3	TRBV5-1	CASSLAVRGLVDTQYF	TGCGCCAGCAGCTTGGCCGTCAGGGGTCTTGTAGATACGCAGTATTTT
NA	TRBD2	TRBJ2-3	TRBV28	CASSSSGQNTDTQYF	TGTGCCAGCAGTTCTAGCGGGCAAAACACAGATACGCAGTATTTT
NA	TRBD2	TRBJ2-7	TRBV28	CASSWGTKHYEQYF	TGTGCCAGCAGTTGGGGGACTAAGCACTACGAGCAGTACTTC
once	TRBD1	TRBJ1-1	TRBV5-1	CASSTAGQERTEAFF	TGCGCCAGCAGCACTGCAGGACAGGAGCGGACTGAAGCTTTCTTT
NA	TRBD1	TRBJ1-1	TRBV6-6	CASSYSGTGAGTEAFF	TGTGCCAGCAGTTACTCAGGGACAGGGGCTGGGACTGAAGCTTTCTTT
NA	NA	TRBJ2-1	TRBV6-5	CASSYSLANRNEQFF	TGTGCCAGCAGTTACTCTCTCGCTAACCGCAATGAGCAGTTCTTC
NA	NA	TRBJ2-5	TRBV5-1	CVSSLLSGDSVATQYF	TGCGTCAGCAGCTTGTTGAGCGGAGACTCTGTAGCGACCCAGTACTTC
NA	NA	TRBJ2-3	TRBV11-2	CASSLGEGTDTQYF	TGTGCCAGCAGCTTAGGCGAGGGCACAGATACGCAGTATTTT
NA	TRBD1	TRBJ1-2	TRBV29-1	CSVAVGTGGNYGYTF	TGCAGCGTCGCCGTAGGGACAGGGGGCAACTATGGCTACACCTTC
NA	NA	TRBJ2-7	TRBV28	CASSLSAQEGQGYEQYF	TGTGCCAGCAGTTTAAGTGCCCAGGAAGGGCAGGGCTACGAGCAGTACTTC
NA	TRBD2	TRBJ2-7	TRBV10-3	CAITGTSGGLDEQYF	TGTGCCATCACTGGGACTAGCGGGGGCCTAGACGAGCAGTACTTC
NA	TRBD1	TRBJ1-4	TRBV27	CASSSIGQGALEKLFF	TGTGCCAGCAGTTCCATCGGACAGGGGGCGTTGGAAAAACTGTTTTTT
NA	NA	TRBJ1-1	TRBV2	CASYQTSLNTEAFF	TGTGCCAGCTATCAGACAAGTTTGAACACTGAAGCTTTCTTT
NA	NA	TRBJ2-7	TRBV5-1	CASTSQGVTYEQYF	TGCGCCAGCACGTCACAGGGCGTCACCTACGAGCAGTACTTC
NA	TRBD2	TRBJ2-5	TRBV5-4	CASSPSGRAGETQYF	TGTGCCAGCAGCCCTAGCGGGAGGGCCGGGGAGACCCAGTACTTC
NA	TRBD2	TRBJ2-1	TRBV2	CAWIAGDTYNEQFF	TGTGCTTGGATAGCGGGGGATACCTACAATGAGCAGTTCTTC
NA	NA	TRBJ2-4	TRBV28	CASSFFSEADIQYF	TGTGCCAGCAGTTTTTTTTCGGAGGCCGACATTCAGTACTTC
NA	NA	TRBJ2-5	TRBV9	CASSPLGSGFQETQYF	TGTGCCAGCAGCCCCCTAGGTAGCGGCTTCCAAGAGACCCAGTACTTC
NA	NA	TRBJ1-1	TRBV28	CASSLTPEAFF	TGTGCCAGCAGTCTGACACCTGAAGCTTTCTTT
NA	NA	TRBJ1-5	TRBV2	CASNERGNQPQHF	TGTGCCAGCAATGAACGGGGAAATCAGCCCCAGCATTTT